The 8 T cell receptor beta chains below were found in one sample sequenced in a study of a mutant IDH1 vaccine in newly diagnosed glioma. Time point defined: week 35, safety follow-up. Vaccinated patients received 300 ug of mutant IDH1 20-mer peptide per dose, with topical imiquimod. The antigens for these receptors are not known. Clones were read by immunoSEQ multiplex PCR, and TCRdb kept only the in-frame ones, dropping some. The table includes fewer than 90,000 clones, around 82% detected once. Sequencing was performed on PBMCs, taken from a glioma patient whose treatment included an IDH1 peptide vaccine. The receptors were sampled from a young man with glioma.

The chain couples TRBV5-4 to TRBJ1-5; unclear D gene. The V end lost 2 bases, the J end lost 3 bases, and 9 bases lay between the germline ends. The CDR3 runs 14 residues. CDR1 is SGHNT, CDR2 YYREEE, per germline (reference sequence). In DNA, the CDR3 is TGTGCCAGCAGCTTCGGGGTAAACAATCAGCCCCAGCATTTT. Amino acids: CASSFGVNNQPQHF.

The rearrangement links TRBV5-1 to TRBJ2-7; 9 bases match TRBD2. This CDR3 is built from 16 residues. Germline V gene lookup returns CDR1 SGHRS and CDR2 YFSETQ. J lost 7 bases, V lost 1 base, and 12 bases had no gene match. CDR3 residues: CASSLTSPGLAGEQYF. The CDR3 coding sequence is TGCGCCAGCAGCTTGACCTCACCGGGACTAGCAGGGGAGCAGTACTTC.

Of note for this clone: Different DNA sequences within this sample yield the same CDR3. CDR3 protein: CSASFNTEAFF. CDR3 DNA: TGCAGTGCTAGTTTTAACACTGAAGCTTTCTTT. This chain links TRBV20-1 with TRBJ1-1; no clear D. The CDR3 is made up of 11 amino acids. Trimming took 3 bases from V and 2 from J, leaving 4 bases between them. Germline-derived CDR1 and CDR2 are DFQATT and SNEGSKA (reference sequence).

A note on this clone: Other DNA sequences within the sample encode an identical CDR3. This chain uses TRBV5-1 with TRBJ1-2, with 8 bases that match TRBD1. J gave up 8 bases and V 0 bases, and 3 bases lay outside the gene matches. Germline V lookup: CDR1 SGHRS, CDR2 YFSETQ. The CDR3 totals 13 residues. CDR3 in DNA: TGCGCCAGCAGCTTGGGACAGGGGAACGGCTACACCTTC. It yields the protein CASSLGQGNGYTF.

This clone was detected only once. CDR3 in amino acids: CASSHEGAGAGVYEQYF. CDR3 nucleotide sequence: TGTGCCAGCAGCCATGAGGGGGCCGGAGCGGGGGTCTACGAGCAGTACTTC. J is TRBJ2-7 and V is TRBV4-2; D is perhaps TRBD2 (8 bases). Germline V gene lookup returns CDR1 LGHNA and CDR2 YNFKEQ. The V end was cut by 3 bases, the J end by 3 bases, with 21 bases between. The CDR3 spans 17 residues.

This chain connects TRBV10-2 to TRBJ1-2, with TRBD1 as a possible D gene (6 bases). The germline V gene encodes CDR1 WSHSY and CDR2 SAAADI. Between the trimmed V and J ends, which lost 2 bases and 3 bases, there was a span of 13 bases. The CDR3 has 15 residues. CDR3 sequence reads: CASSEEGDGYYGYTF. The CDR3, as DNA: TGCGCCAGCAGTGAGGAGGGGGACGGGTACTATGGCTACACCTTC.

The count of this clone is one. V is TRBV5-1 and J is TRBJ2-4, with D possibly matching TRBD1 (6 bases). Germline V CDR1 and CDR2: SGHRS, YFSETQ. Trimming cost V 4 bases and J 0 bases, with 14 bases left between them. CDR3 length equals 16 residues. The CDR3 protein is CASSPLARGAKNIQYF. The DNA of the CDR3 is TGCGCCAGCAGCCCCCTAGCCAGGGGAGCCAAAAACATTCAGTACTTC.

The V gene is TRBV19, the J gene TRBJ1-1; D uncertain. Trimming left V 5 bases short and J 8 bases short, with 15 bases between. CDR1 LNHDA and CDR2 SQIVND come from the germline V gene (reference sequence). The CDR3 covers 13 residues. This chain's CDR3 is CASSLAMEQEAFF. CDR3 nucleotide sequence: TGTGCCAGTAGTTTGGCGATGGAACAGGAAGCTTTCTTT.